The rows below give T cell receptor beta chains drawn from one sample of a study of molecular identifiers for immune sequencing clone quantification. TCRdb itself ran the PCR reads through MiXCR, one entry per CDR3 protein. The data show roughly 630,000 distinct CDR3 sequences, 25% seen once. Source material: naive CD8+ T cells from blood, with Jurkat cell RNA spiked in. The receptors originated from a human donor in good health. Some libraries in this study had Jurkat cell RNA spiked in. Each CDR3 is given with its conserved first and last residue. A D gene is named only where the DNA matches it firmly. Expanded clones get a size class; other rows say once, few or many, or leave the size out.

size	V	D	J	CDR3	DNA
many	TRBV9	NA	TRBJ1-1	CASSVGAGALNTEAFF	TGTGCCAGCAGCGTAGGTGCAGGGGCCCTCAATACTGAAGCTTTCTTT
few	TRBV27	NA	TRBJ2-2	CASSPARGNTGELFF	TGTGCCAGCAGCCCCGCTAGGGGAAACACCGGGGAGCTGTTTTTT
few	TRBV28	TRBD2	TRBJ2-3	CATLSGREYTSTDTLYF	TGTGCCACCCTGTCCGGGCGGGAGTACACTAGCACAGATACGCTGTATTTT
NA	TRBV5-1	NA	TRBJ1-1	CASSYREMNTEAFF	TGCGCCAGCAGCTACAGGGAAATGAACACTGAAGCTTTCTTT
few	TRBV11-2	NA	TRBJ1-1	CASSLVLGAGTEAFF	TGTGCCAGCAGCTTAGTCCTAGGGGCGGGAACTGAAGCTTTCTTT
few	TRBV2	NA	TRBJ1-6	CASSESGSNSPLHF	TGTGCCAGCAGTGAATCAGGGTCTAATTCACCCCTCCACTTT
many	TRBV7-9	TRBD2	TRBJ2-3	CASSPRTRSDTQYF	TGTGCCAGCAGCCCCCGGACTAGATCAGATACGCAGTATTTT
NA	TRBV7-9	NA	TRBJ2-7	CASSLVLVPYELYF	TGTGCCAGCAGCTTAGTACTAGTACCCTACGAGCTGTACTTC
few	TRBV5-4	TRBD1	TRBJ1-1	CASSLRTGKNTEAFF	TGTGCCAGCAGCCTCAGGACAGGGAAGAACACTGAAGCTTTCTTT
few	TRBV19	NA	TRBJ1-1	CASTLGTANTEAFF	TGTGCCAGTACCCTGGGAACAGCCAACACTGAAGCTTTCTTT
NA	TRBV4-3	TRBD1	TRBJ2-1	CASSQSPGTGRNEQFF	TGCGCCAGCAGCCAGAGTCCCGGGACAGGTAGGAATGAGCAGTTCTTC
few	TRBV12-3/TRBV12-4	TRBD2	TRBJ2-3	CASSPGLHFTDTQYF	TGTGCCAGCAGTCCGGGACTACACTTCACAGATACGCAGTATTTT
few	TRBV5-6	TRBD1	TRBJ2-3	CASSHLMGQSTDTQYF	TGTGCCAGCAGCCATCTAATGGGACAGAGCACAGATACGCAGTATTTT
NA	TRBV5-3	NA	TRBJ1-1	CANSLQGAGTEAFF	TGTGCCAACAGCTTACAGGGAGCGGGCACTGAAGCTTTCTTT
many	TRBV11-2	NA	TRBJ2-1	CAGRSYNEQFF	TGTGCCGGGCGCTCCTACAATGAGCAGTTCTTC